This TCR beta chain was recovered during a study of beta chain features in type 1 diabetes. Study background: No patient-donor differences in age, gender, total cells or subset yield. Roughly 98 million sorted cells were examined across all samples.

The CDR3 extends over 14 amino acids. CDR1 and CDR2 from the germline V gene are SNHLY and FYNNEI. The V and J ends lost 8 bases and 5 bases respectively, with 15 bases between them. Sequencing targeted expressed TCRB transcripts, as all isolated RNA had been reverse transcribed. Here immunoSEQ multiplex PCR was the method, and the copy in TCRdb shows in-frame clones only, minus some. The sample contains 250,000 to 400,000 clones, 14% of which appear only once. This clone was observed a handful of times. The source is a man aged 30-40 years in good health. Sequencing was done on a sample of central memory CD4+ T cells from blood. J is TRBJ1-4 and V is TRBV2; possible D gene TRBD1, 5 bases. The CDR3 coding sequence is TGTGCCAGCTCTAGGGGTTTTCAAAATGAAAAACTGTTTTTT. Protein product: CASSRGFQNEKLFF.